A selection of T cell receptor beta chains follows, all from one sample in a study of response to subunit inactivated influenza vaccine. A single record per CDR3 protein comes from TCRdb applying MiXCR to the RT-PCR reads. The sample shows around 190,000 distinct CDR3 sequences, around 9% of them seen only once. The source material was non-naive T cells sorted from PBMCs, sampled on the day of vaccination. Source of these receptors: a man aged 50 to 59 who received an inactivated influenza vaccine. The CDR3 runs from the conserved cysteine through the conserved F or W. The order of the fields is J gene, V gene, CDR3 protein.

j_gene: TRBJ1-1; v_gene: TRBV7-9; CDR3aa: CASSTYLQGRGTEAFF
j_gene: TRBJ2-7; v_gene: TRBV29-1; CDR3aa: CSVGEGPYEQYF
j_gene: TRBJ2-5; v_gene: TRBV21-1; CDR3aa: CASSRGDRRQETQYF
j_gene: TRBJ1-2; v_gene: TRBV7-8; CDR3aa: CASSLAQGTNYGYTF
j_gene: TRBJ1-1; v_gene: TRBV28; CDR3aa: CASSLLSRGLMNTEAFF
j_gene: TRBJ2-7; v_gene: TRBV3-1; CDR3aa: CASSQGQSPHEQYF
j_gene: TRBJ1-3; v_gene: TRBV7-2; CDR3aa: CASSLAGTGNTIYF
j_gene: TRBJ2-7; v_gene: TRBV9; CDR3aa: CASSPDGYYSYEQYF
j_gene: TRBJ2-3; v_gene: TRBV7-9; CDR3aa: CASSRARDRSTDTQYF
j_gene: TRBJ1-4; v_gene: TRBV6-1; CDR3aa: CASTHMVTGGEKLFF
j_gene: TRBJ2-3; v_gene: TRBV7-8; CDR3aa: CASTTGDRGADTQYF
j_gene: TRBJ2-6; v_gene: TRBV6-1; CDR3aa: CASTNGRLAGANVLTF
j_gene: TRBJ1-2; v_gene: TRBV20-1; CDR3aa: CSARRKQGKDGYTF
j_gene: TRBJ2-1; v_gene: TRBV4-3; CDR3aa: CASSPREGEYNEQFF
j_gene: TRBJ2-1; v_gene: TRBV27; CDR3aa: CASSGEGRGAYNEQFF
j_gene: TRBJ2-2; v_gene: TRBV19; CDR3aa: CASLKGGAGTGELFF
j_gene: TRBJ2-7; v_gene: TRBV4-3; CDR3aa: CASSQEPTGSYEQYF
j_gene: TRBJ1-6; v_gene: TRBV14; CDR3aa: CASSRQANSPLHF
j_gene: TRBJ1-2; v_gene: TRBV20-1; CDR3aa: CSAGDRQANYGYTF
j_gene: TRBJ2-5; v_gene: TRBV28; CDR3aa: CASRGSGGARETQYF
j_gene: TRBJ1-3; v_gene: TRBV9; CDR3aa: CASSVEAGGRNTIYF
j_gene: TRBJ1-4; v_gene: TRBV12-3/TRBV12-4; CDR3aa: CASSLEQAATNEKLFF
j_gene: TRBJ2-5; v_gene: TRBV10-3; CDR3aa: CAISESSETQYF
j_gene: TRBJ2-2; v_gene: TRBV19; CDR3aa: CASSIVSGTGELFF
j_gene: TRBJ1-4; v_gene: TRBV7-8; CDR3aa: CASSLGPQGAKEKLFF
j_gene: TRBJ2-2; v_gene: TRBV5-1; CDR3aa: CASSLVGTGEGGELFF
j_gene: TRBJ1-2; v_gene: TRBV11-2; CDR3aa: CASSKIQGAWSYGYTF
j_gene: TRBJ2-5; v_gene: TRBV20-1; CDR3aa: CSATTSGRGETQYF
j_gene: TRBJ2-7; v_gene: TRBV28; CDR3aa: CASRRPGLTYEQYF
j_gene: TRBJ2-7; v_gene: TRBV7-2; CDR3aa: CASSPRLAGGQFYEQYF
j_gene: TRBJ1-2; v_gene: TRBV5-6; CDR3aa: CAMGPGQGNYGYTF
j_gene: TRBJ1-3; v_gene: TRBV4-2; CDR3aa: CASSQGWGNSGNTIYF
j_gene: TRBJ2-1; v_gene: TRBV4-3; CDR3aa: CASSQATGLAGGYNEQFF
j_gene: TRBJ2-6; v_gene: TRBV12-3/TRBV12-4; CDR3aa: CASSTTTGPGANVLTF
j_gene: TRBJ2-3; v_gene: TRBV7-9; CDR3aa: CASSPPTDTQYF
j_gene: TRBJ1-1; v_gene: TRBV9; CDR3aa: CASSVSTMNTEAFF
j_gene: TRBJ2-5; v_gene: TRBV12-3/TRBV12-4; CDR3aa: CASSLKKETQYF
j_gene: TRBJ1-1; v_gene: TRBV5-1; CDR3aa: CASSFTGRDNTEAFF
j_gene: TRBJ1-2; v_gene: TRBV24-1; CDR3aa: CATSDFDRNYGYTF
j_gene: TRBJ1-2; v_gene: TRBV20-1; CDR3aa: CSAPGLDYGYTF
j_gene: TRBJ2-7; v_gene: TRBV5-1; CDR3aa: CASSFSDGVSYEQYF
j_gene: TRBJ2-1; v_gene: TRBV18; CDR3aa: CASSPPGTPLQFF
j_gene: TRBJ2-5; v_gene: TRBV5-1; CDR3aa: CASSTSPGVYETQYF
j_gene: TRBJ2-3; v_gene: TRBV6-5; CDR3aa: CASSYSASTDTQYF
j_gene: TRBJ2-1; v_gene: TRBV27; CDR3aa: CASSLRGPYYYNEQFF
j_gene: TRBJ2-5; v_gene: TRBV23-1; CDR3aa: CASSRQRDCETQYF
j_gene: TRBJ2-2; v_gene: TRBV5-1; CDR3aa: CASSLLVDAGELFF
j_gene: TRBJ2-3; v_gene: TRBV28; CDR3aa: CASSLWGLAGPTDTQYF
j_gene: TRBJ2-5; v_gene: TRBV20-1; CDR3aa: CSARGGDETQYF
j_gene: TRBJ2-1; v_gene: TRBV30; CDR3aa: CAWSLRGLGEQFF
j_gene: TRBJ1-5; v_gene: TRBV28; CDR3aa: CASEQGRPQHF